This TCR beta chain was retrieved from a study of T-cell reconstitution after alpha-beta-depleted transplantation in children. Study-level findings and limits: There were some patients whose high TCRbeta diversity at day 60 came from surviving recipient T cells and thymic progenitors. After transplant, at about two months, alpha-beta T cells were reportedly derived from several hundred expanded graft clones. At the one-year point after transplant, T-cell counts and TCRbeta diversity were found to come mostly from T cells that had been newly produced.

Using unique molecular identifiers, the investigators prepared the TCRbeta library. TCRdb re-analysed the PCR reads in MiXCR, keeping a single row per CDR3 protein. The repertoire holds hundreds of thousands of distinct CDR3 sequences, with under 30% as singletons. The V and J ends lost 0 bases and 9 bases respectively, with 17 bases between them. Germline V lookup: CDR1 DFQATT, CDR2 SNEGSKA (reference sequence). CDR3 length: 14 amino acids. This clonotype was seen a few times. No antigen is known for it. The input for sequencing was PBMCs, mostly from graft donor cells, taken 360 days after TCRalphabeta/CD19-depleted stem cell transplant. The genes are TRBV20-1 and TRBJ2-5, with D perhaps being TRBD1 or TRBD2 (5 bases each). This sequence originates from a female patient aged 2 to 10 who had a stem cell transplant for congenital amegakaryocytic thrombocytopenia, so the T cells may come from the graft donor. The CDR3 loop is CSARDIDRLGAQYF. The CDR3 DNA is TGCAGTGCTAGAGATATCGACCGACTGGGGGCCCAGTACTTC.